The entry below describes one T cell receptor (beta chain). The antigen is undetermined. This CDR3 comprises 18 residues. Per the germline V gene, CDR1 is MNHEY and CDR2 is SVGAGI. The TRB cDNA libraries were prepared by 5' RACE with UMI labels. Each CDR3 protein gets one entry in TCRdb, which reprocessed the 5' RACE reads and gives no DNA. This repertoire includes 50,000 to 70,000 distinct CDR3 sequences. This entry is derived from a study of CXCR3-negative and CXCR3-positive naive CD8 T cells. Whole-study findings and limits: Similar levels of surface CD5 were seen between naive subsets; TCR strength was inferred from TRB CDR3 properties. Unlike memory cells, which differed, naive CXCR3-negative and CXCR3-positive cells had similar TRBV-TRBJ usage. Against CXCR3-negative naive cells, CXCR3-positive naive cells showed more hydrophobic TRB CDR3s.

The sample was naive CXCR3+ CD8+ T cells from blood. The subset was: CD45RO-CCR7+CD27+CD95- naive CD8+ T cells expressing CXCR3 (TNR3+). The sequence was collected from a human donor in good health. Some clones in this sample may be carry-over from other donors' samples. The chain uses TRBV6-5 and TRBJ1-2; the TRBD1 assignment by TCRdb is unverifiable without DNA. The CDR3 sequence: CASSYSWGRGQQDYGYTF.